Following are 17 T cell receptor beta chains from one sample sequenced in a study of cytomegalovirus exposure and HLA in healthy donors. Measured with immunoSEQ multiplex PCR; TCRdb has only the in-frame clones, and not every one. The sample comprises roughly 310,000 clones, nearly 90% of which are singletons, and approximately 0.96% rests with the top ten. Sequencing was done on a sample of PBMCs. The receptor set was obtained from a man aged 25-45 years in good health and CMV-seronegative.

The rearrangement uses TRBV11-2 and TRBJ2-4, with a weak D call TRBD2 (5 bases). The CDR3 length is 15 residues. The germline CDR1 and CDR2 sequences are SGHAT and FQNNGV. V lost 4 bases and J lost 4, with 14 bases in between. The CDR3 protein is CASSSLRGYKNIQYF. CDR3 bases: TGTGCCAGCAGCTCCCTTCGGGGATATAAAAACATTCAGTACTTC.

This clone has only a few counts. V and J are TRBV4-1 and TRBJ2-7, with D uncertain. The V gene lost 3 bases and the J gene lost 5 bases, with 17 bases spanning the gap. This CDR3 is built from 15 residues. From germline, CDR1 is MGHRA and CDR2 YSYEKL. CDR3 residues: CASSHGRSGPDEQYF. CDR3 DNA: TGCGCCAGCAGCCATGGCCGCTCAGGTCCTGACGAGCAGTACTTC.

Only one count was recorded for this clone. Different DNA sequences within this sample yield the same CDR3. The chain links TRBV7-2 to TRBJ1-2, with D perhaps matching TRBD1 (5 bases). The V end was cut by 4 bases, the J end by 4 bases, with 10 bases between. Germline-derived CDR1 and CDR2 are SGHTA and FQGNSA. The CDR3 extends over 13 amino acids. This CDR3 is CASSSTGGYGYTF. CDR3 bases: TGTGCCAGCAGCTCGACGGGGGGCTATGGCTACACCTTC.

The genes are TRBV11-2 and TRBJ1-1; D gene unclear. CDR3 size: 13 residues. V was clipped by 0 bases and J by 2 bases, with 4 bases between them. Per the germline V gene, CDR1 is SGHAT and CDR2 is FQNNGV. Written as DNA, the CDR3 is TGTGCCAGCAGCTTAGAGGCAAACACTGAAGCTTTCTTT. It translates to CASSLEANTEAFF.

This rearrangement joins TRBV9 to TRBJ2-5, with TRBD2 matching 14 bases. Germline assignment: CDR1 SGDLS and CDR2 YYNGEE. The J segment lost 5 bases and the V segment lost 4 bases, leaving 16 bases of the junction unmatched. The CDR3 contains 19 residues. The CDR3 coding sequence is TGTGCCAGCAGCCGCGGGACTAGCGGGGGACAAAAAGCGTCGGAGACCCAGTACTTC. Amino acid sequence: CASSRGTSGGQKASETQYF.

The chain couples TRBV29-1 to TRBJ2-5, with D perhaps matching TRBD1 (5 bases). The CDR3 loop spans 15 amino acids. V gave up 3 bases and J gave up 4 bases, with 18 bases separating them. CDR1 is SQVTM, CDR2 ANQGSEA, per germline. CDR3 sequence reads: CSVERSSTRGETQYF. The CDR3, as DNA: TGCAGCGTTGAGAGGTCCTCCACAAGGGGAGAGACCCAGTACTTC.

V gene TRBV5-1 combines with J gene TRBJ2-3, with 8 positions matching TRBD1. This CDR3 is built from 16 residues. Germline CDR1 reads SGHRS; CDR2 reads YFSETQ. V shed 0 bases and J 0 bases; nucleotides not matched to a gene: 3. In nucleotides, the CDR3 is TGCGCCAGCAGCTTGGACAGGGGGACTAGCACAGATACGCAGTATTTT. It encodes CASSLDRGTSTDTQYF. The complete variable domain, with remaining parts taken from reference TRBV5-1 and TRBJ2-3, reads KAGVTQTPRYLIKTRGQQVTLSCSPISGHRSVSWYQQTPGQGLQFLFEYFSETQRNKGNFPGRFSGRQFSNSRSEMNVSTLELGDSALYLCASSLDRGTSTDTQYFGPGTRLTVL.

The chain uses TRBV6-5 and TRBJ1-2, with 8 bases matching TRBD1. Trimming at V came to 5 bases and at J to 4 bases, leaving 6 bases not matched to a gene. The CDR3 sequence is 14 residues long. The germline V gene has CDR1 MNHEY and CDR2 SVGAGI. The CDR3 here is CASSQGAVGYGYTF. The CDR3 DNA reads as TGTGCCAGCAGTCAGGGGGCGGTCGGCTATGGCTACACCTTC.

The chain is built from TRBV6-1 and TRBJ2-7; 8 bases agree with TRBD1. The ends lost 4 bases at V and 5 bases at J; junction bases unmatched: 10. The CDR3 contains 15 residues. CDR1 and CDR2 from the germline V gene are MNHNS and SASEGT. CDR3 region: CASSVLPNRGNEQYF. CDR3 DNA: TGTGCCAGCAGTGTCCTGCCCAACAGGGGGAACGAGCAGTACTTC.

The chain recombines TRBV6-6 with TRBJ1-2; D is unresolved. V lost 8 bases, J lost 7 bases, and 17 bases lay in between. The germline V gene encodes CDR1 MNHNY and CDR2 SVGAGI (reference sequence). This CDR3 has 13 residues. The chain's CDR3 is CASGFPGSIGYTF. The CDR3, as DNA: TGTGCCAGCGGATTCCCGGGTAGCATTGGCTACACCTTC.

The chain carries TRBV6-5 and TRBJ1-5; D possibly corresponds to TRBD1 (5 bases). Trimming pared 6 bases from V and 0 bases from J, leaving 12 bases between. The CDR3 totals 15 residues. Per germline, CDR1 MNHEY and CDR2 SVGAGI. The CDR3 loop reads CASRKQESSNQPQHF. The DNA of the CDR3 is TGTGCCAGCAGGAAACAGGAGAGTAGCAATCAGCCCCAGCATTTT.

The chain combines TRBV28 with TRBJ2-1; D remains ambiguous. CDR1 is MDHEN, CDR2 SYDVKM, per germline. Trimming shortened V by 1 base and J by 5 bases, and 12 bases separated the two germline ends. The CDR3 spans 15 residues. In DNA form, the CDR3 reads TGTGCCAGCAGTTTATCCTTCCCAGGAAACAATGAGCAGTTCTTC. Translating it yields CASSLSFPGNNEQFF.

This sequence joins TRBV10-3 and TRBJ1-2; D not certain. The germline CDR1 and CDR2 sequences are ENHRY and SYGVKD. Trimming cost V 4 bases and J 4 bases, with 10 bases left between them. The CDR3 runs 13 residues. The CDR3 nucleotides are TGTGCCATCAGTGTGGAGGGATCCTATGGCTACACCTTC. This codes for CAISVEGSYGYTF.

This chain connects TRBV7-9 to TRBJ1-2, with 7 bases that match TRBD1. The CDR3 covers 13 residues. V was pared by 8 bases and J by 4 bases, with 7 bases of the junction left unmatched. CDR1 is SEHNR and CDR2 is FQNEAQ in the germline V gene (reference sequence). The CDR3 spells CASQGGAAYGYTF. The CDR3 DNA reads TGTGCCAGCCAGGGGGGAGCGGCCTATGGCTACACCTTC.

This clone has a single count. V and J are TRBV5-1 and TRBJ2-7, with 8 bases matching TRBD2. Trimming took 7 bases from V and 4 from J; bases not matched to a gene: 7. In germline, CDR1 is SGHRS, CDR2 YFSETQ. The CDR3 has 13 amino acids. The CDR3 nucleotides read TGCGCCAGCCGCCAGACTAGCGTTTACGAGCAGTACTTC. This sequence encodes CASRQTSVYEQYF.

The chain carries TRBV5-1 and TRBJ2-1; D perhaps matches TRBD1 (6 bases). Per the germline V gene, CDR1 is SGHRS and CDR2 is YFSETQ. The CDR3 covers 14 residues. The germline V and J ends were trimmed by 1 base and 7 bases, with 12 bases remaining between them. CDR3 sequence: CASSLLGARNEQFF. For the CDR3, the DNA is TGCGCCAGCAGCTTGCTGGGGGCGCGGAATGAGCAGTTCTTC.

The genes are TRBV29-1 and TRBJ1-2; 10 bases line up with TRBD1. Germline CDR1 and CDR2: SQVTM and ANQGSEA. V shed 3 bases, J shed 0 bases, and the junction held 19 bases outside the gene matches. The CDR3 has 20 amino acids. CDR3 in DNA: TGCAGCGTTGATGTTCGGGACAGGGGCCACTTTACTTTAGCTAACTATGGCTACACCTTC. Amino acids: CSVDVRDRGHFTLANYGYTF.